The T cell receptor (beta chain) described here comes from a study of Ad26.COV2.S vaccination and SARS-CoV-2 variants (dated by TCRdb to the early 2020s). With regard to the full study: Sequencing of the TCRbeta repertoire served to evaluate the specificity and breadth of SARS-CoV-2-reactive T cell receptors following Ad26.COV2.S vaccination. The TCR-sequenced set comprised approximately 30 samples: around 20 Ad26.COV2.S vaccine recipients, 5 placebo recipients and 8 SARS-CoV-2 convalescent individuals. The paper's findings and limits, for the study overall: It was noted by the authors that total T cell responses may have been underestimated by the TCR breadth and depth analyses. Compared with placebo recipients, Ad26.COV2.S recipients showed higher spike-specific TCR breadth (P = 0.0014). Vaccine and placebo recipients had comparable non-spike TCR breadth, which fits with the vaccine containing only spike. After vaccination, substantial breadth of spike-specific CD8+ and CD4+ T cell responses was reported.

The meaning of the sample's time point label: individuals recovered from natural SARS-CoV-2 infection. The immunoSEQ Assay was the method used to sequence TCRbeta CDR3 regions. After extraction, genomic DNA underwent amplification by bias-controlled multiplex PCR, followed by high-throughput sequencing. As for the original processing: To quantify the absolute abundance of every unique TCRbeta CDR3 region, sequences were collapsed and filtered. T cell fraction was estimated by normalizing TCRbeta template counts to usable DNA, with usable DNA measured through amplification of reference genes found in all nucleated cells. Repertoire TCRs were annotated as SARS-CoV-2-specific by exact matching of V gene, CDR3 amino acid sequence and J gene to a known reactive TCR set. The reference SARS-CoV-2 TCR set was obtained from MIRA and was filtered for enrichment in COVID-19-positive ImmuneCODE repertoires, whereby public or cross-reactive TCRs were removed. Using the MIRA antigens, annotated TCRs were further analysed by specific ORF or by position within an ORF. Breadth was defined as the number of annotated unique rearrangements divided by the total number of unique productive rearrangements, and depth was defined as the summed frequency of the annotated unique rearrangements. Two-sided Wilcoxon rank-sum tests were applied when comparing TCR breadth between groups. Sourced from immuneACCESS, this table was stored by TCRdb with only in-frame sequences that have V and J called. A share of the clones is absent; for the studies checked, an unresolved V gene accounts for under half, and the remainder has no known explanation. The V and J calls and clone size were taken over from that table, and D and trimming were inferred from the DNA. Across this sample there are approximately 97,000 clones, with around three quarters seen only once. The ten largest clones add up to 15% to 20% of the sample.

Points on this clone: The antigen it binds to is not known. Base qualities are missing; no much larger clone stands one base away.

The CDR3 contains 15 residues, cysteine and phenylalanine counted. The sequence is cut down to CDR3 DNA, 45 bases in frame from base 1. Trimming accounts for 3 bases at V and 0 bases at J, while the number of junction bases matched to no gene is 4. CDR1 and CDR2, per the germline V gene (reference sequence), are LGHDT and YNNKEL. This sequence was found in a human donor who had recovered from COVID-19. The material was peripheral blood, obtained after recovery from COVID-19. This chain is built from TRBV3-1 (or the pseudogene TRBV3-2) and TRBJ2-5, with TRBD2 identical over 7 junction bases. The sequence in DNA is TGTGCCAGCAGCCACGTGGGGGGGTACCAAGAGACCCAGTACTTC. The translation is CASSHVGGYQETQYF.